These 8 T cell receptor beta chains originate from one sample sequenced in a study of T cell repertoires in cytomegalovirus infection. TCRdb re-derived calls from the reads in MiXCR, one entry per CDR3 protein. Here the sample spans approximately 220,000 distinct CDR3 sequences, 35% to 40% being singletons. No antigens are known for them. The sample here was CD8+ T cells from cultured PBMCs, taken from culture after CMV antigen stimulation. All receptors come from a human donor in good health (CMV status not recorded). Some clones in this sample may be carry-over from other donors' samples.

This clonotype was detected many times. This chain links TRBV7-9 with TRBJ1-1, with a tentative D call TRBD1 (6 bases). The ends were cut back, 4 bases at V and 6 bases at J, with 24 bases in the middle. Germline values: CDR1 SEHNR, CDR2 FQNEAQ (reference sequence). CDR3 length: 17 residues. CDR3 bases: TGTGCCAGCAGCTCGTCGACAAGGGGGGGAGGGGATCCTGAAGCTTTCTTT. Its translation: CASSSSTRGGGDPEAFF. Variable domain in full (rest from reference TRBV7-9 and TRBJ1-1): DTGVSQNPRHKITKRGQNVTFRCDPISEHNRLYWYRQTLGQGPEFLTYFQNEAQLEKSRLLSDRFSAERPKGSFSTLEIQRTEQGDSAMYLCASSSSTRGGGDPEAFFGQGTRLTVV.

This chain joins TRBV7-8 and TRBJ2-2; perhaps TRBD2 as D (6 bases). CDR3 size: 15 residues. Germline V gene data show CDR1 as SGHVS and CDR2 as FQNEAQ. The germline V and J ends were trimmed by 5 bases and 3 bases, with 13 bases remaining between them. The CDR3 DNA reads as TGTGCCAGCAGCCCCGGGAGCGTCCACACCGGGGAGCTGTTTTTT. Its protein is CASSPGSVHTGELFF.

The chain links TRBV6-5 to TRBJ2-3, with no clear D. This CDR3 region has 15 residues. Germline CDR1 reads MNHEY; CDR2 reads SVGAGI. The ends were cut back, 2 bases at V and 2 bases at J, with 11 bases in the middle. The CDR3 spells CASSYGPADTDTQYF. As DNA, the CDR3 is TGTGCCAGCAGTTACGGGCCAGCAGACACAGATACGCAGTATTTT.

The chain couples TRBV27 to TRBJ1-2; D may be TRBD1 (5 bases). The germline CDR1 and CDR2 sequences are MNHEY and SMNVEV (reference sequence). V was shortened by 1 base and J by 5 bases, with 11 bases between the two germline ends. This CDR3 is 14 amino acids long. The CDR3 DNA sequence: TGTGCCAGCAGTTTATACGGGGCCGGATATGGCTACACCTTC. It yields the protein CASSLYGAGYGYTF.

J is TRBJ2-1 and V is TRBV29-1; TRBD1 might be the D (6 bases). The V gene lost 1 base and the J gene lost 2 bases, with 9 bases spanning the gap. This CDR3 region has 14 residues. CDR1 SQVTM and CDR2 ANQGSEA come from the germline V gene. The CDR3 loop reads CSVEGGGAYNEQFF. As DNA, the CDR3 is TGCAGCGTTGAAGGAGGGGGAGCCTACAATGAGCAGTTCTTC.

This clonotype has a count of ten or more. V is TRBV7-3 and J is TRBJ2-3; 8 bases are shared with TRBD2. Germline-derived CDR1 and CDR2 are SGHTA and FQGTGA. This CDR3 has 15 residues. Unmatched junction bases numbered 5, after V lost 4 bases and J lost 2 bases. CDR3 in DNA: TGTGCCAGCAGCTACAGCGGGGGCCTCACAGATACGCAGTATTTT. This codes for CASSYSGGLTDTQYF.

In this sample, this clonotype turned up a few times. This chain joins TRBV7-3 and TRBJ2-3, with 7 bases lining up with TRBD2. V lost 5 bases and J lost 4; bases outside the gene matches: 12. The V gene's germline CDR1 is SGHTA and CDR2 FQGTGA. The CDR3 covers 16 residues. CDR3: CASSHEAGTISDTQYF. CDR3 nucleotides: TGTGCCAGCAGCCACGAAGCCGGGACTATCTCAGATACGCAGTATTTT.

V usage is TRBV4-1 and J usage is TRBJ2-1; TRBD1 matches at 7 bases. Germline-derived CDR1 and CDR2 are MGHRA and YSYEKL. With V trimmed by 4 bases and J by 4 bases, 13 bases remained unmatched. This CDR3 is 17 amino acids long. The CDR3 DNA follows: TGCGCCAGCAGCCTAAGAGGCGACAGGGACATTTACAATGAGCAGTTCTTC. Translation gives CASSLRGDRDIYNEQFF.